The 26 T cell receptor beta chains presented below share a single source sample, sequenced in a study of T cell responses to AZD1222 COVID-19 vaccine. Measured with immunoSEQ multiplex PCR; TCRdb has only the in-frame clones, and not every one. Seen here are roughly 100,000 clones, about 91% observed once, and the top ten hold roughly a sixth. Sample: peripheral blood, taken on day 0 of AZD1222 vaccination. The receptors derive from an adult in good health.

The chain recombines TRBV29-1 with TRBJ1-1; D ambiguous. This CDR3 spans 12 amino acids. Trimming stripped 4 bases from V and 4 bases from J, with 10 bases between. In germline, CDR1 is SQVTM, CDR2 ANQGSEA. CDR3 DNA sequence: TGCAGCGTTGTTGGGGTTGGCACTGAAGCTTTCTTT. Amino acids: CSVVGVGTEAFF.

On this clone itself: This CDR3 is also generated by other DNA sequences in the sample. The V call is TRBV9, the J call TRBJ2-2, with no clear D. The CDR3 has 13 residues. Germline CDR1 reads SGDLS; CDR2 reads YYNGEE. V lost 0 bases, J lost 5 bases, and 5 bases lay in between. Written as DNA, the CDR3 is TGTGCCAGCAGCGTAGTTAGTACCGGGGAGCTGTTTTTT. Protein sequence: CASSVVSTGELFF. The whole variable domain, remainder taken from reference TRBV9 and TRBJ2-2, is DSGVTQTPKHLITATGQRVTLRCSPRSGDLSVYWYQQSLDQGLQFLIQYYNGEERAKGNILERFSAQQFPDLHSELNLSSLELGDSALYFCASSVVSTGELFFGEGSRLTVL.

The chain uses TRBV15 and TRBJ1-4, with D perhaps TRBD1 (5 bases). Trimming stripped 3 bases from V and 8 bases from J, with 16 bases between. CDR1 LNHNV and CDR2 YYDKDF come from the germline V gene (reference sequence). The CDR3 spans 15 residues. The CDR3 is CATSSFKTVTEKLFF. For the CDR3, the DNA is TGTGCCACCAGCAGCTTCAAGACAGTTACCGAAAAACTGTTTTTT. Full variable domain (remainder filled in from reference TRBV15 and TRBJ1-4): DAMVIQNPRYQVTQFGKPVTLSCSQTLNHNVMYWYQQKSSQAPKLLFHYYDKDFNNEADTPDNFQSRRPNTSFCFLDIRSPGLGDTAMYLCATSSFKTVTEKLFFGSGTQLSVL.

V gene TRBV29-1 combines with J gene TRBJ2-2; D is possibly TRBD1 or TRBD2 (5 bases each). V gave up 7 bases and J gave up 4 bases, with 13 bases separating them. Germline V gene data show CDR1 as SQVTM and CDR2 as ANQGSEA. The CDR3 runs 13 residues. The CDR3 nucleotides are TGCAGCGATACTAGGGGACGCACCGGGGAGCTGTTTTTT. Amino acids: CSDTRGRTGELFF.

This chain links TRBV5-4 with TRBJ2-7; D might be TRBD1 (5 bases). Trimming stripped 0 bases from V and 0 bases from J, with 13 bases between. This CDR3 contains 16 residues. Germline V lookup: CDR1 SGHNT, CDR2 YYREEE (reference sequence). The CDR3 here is CASSLATGGSSYEQYF. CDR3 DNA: TGTGCCAGCAGCTTGGCCACAGGTGGAAGCTCCTACGAGCAGTACTTC.

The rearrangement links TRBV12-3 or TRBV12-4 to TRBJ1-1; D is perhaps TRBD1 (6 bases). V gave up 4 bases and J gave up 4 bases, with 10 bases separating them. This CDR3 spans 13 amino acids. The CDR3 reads CASSYGQSTEAFF. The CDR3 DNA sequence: TGTGCCAGCAGTTACGGACAGAGCACTGAAGCTTTCTTT.

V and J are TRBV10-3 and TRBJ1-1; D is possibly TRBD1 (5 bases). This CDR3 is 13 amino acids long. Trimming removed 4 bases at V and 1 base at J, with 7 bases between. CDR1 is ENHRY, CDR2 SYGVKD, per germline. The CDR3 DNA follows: TGTGCCATCAGTGGGCAGGGGAACACTGAAGCTTTCTTT. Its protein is CAISGQGNTEAFF.

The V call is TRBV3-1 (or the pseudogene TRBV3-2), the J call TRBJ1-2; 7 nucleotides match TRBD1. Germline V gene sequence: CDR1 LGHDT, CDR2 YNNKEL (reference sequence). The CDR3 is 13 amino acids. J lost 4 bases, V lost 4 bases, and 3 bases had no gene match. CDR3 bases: TGTGCCAGCAGCCCCACAGGGGCCTATGGCTACACCTTC. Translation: CASSPTGAYGYTF.

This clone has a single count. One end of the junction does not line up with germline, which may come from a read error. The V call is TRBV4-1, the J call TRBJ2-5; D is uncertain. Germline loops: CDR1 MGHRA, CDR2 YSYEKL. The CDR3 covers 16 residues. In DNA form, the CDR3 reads TGCGCCAGCACCCAAAATCCCCGACTCCGCCAAGAGACCCAGTACTTC. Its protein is CASTQNPRLRQETQYF.

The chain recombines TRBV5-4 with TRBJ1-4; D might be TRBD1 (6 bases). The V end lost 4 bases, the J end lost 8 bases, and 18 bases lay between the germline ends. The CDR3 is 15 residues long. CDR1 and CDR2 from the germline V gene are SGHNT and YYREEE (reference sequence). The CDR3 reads CASSPSGGAKEKLFF. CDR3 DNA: TGTGCCAGCAGCCCTTCGGGGGGGGCAAAGGAAAAACTGTTTTTT.

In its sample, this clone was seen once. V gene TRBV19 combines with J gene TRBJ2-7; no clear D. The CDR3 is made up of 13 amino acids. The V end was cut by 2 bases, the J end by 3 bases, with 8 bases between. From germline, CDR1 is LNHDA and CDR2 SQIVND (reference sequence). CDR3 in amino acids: CASSIRVGYEQYF. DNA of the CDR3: TGTGCCAGTAGTATAAGAGTGGGCTACGAGCAGTACTTC.

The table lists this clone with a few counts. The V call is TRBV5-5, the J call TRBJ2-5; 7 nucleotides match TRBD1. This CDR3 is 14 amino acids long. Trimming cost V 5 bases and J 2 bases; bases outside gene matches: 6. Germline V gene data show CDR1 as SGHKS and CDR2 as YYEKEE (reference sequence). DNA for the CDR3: TGTGCCAGCAGTTCACGGGGACAGCAAGAGACCCAGTACTTC. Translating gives CASSSRGQQETQYF.

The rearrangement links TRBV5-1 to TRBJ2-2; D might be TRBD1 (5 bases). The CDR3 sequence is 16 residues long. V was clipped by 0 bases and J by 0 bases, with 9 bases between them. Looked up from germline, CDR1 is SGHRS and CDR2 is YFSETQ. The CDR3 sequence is CASSLVQGTNTGELFF. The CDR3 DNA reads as TGCGCCAGCAGCTTGGTGCAGGGAACGAACACCGGGGAGCTGTTTTTT.

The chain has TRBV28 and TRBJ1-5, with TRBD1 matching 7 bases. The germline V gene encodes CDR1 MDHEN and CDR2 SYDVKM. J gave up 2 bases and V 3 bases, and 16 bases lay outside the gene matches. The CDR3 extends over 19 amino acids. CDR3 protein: CASSFQKTGVAYGNQPQHF. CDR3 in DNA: TGTGCCAGCAGTTTTCAAAAAACAGGGGTCGCGTATGGCAATCAGCCCCAGCATTTT.

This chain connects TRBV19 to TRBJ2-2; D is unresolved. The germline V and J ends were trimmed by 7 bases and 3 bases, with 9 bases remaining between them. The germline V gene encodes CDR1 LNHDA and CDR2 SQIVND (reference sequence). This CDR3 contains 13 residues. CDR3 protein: CASNWKDTGELFF. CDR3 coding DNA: TGTGCCAGTAATTGGAAGGACACCGGGGAGCTGTTTTTT.

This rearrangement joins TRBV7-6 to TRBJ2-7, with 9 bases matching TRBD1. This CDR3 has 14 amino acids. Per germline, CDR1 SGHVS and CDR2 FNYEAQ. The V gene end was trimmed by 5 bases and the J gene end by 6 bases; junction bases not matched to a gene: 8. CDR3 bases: TGTGCCAGCAGCAGTCAGGGACAGGGTTTCGAGCAGTACTTC. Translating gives CASSSQGQGFEQYF. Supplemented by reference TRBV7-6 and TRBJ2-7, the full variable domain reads GAGVSQSPRYKVTKRGQDVALRCDPISGHVSLYWYRQALGQGPEFLTYFNYEAQQDKSGLPNDRFSAERPEGSISTLTIQRTEQRDSAMYRCASSSQGQGFEQYFGPGTRLTVT.

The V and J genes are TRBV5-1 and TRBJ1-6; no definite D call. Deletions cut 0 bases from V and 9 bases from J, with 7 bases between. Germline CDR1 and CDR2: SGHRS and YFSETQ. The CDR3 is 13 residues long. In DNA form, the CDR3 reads TGCGCCAGCAGCTTGGTAGTTGGTTCACCCCTCCACTTT. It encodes CASSLVVGSPLHF. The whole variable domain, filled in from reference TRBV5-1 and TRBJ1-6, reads KAGVTQTPRYLIKTRGQQVTLSCSPISGHRSVSWYQQTPGQGLQFLFEYFSETQRNKGNFPGRFSGRQFSNSRSEMNVSTLELGDSALYLCASSLVVGSPLHFGNGTRLTVT.

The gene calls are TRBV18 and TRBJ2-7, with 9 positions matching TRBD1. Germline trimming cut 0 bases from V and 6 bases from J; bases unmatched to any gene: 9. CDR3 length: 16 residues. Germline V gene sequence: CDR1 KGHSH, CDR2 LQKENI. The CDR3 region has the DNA TGTGCCAGCTCACCACCGAAATCCGGGACAGGGTTCGAGCAGTACTTC. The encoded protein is CASSPPKSGTGFEQYF.

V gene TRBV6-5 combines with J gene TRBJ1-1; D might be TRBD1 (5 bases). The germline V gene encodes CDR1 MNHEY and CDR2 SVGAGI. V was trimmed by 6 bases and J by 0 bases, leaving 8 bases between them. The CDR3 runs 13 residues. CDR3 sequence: CASRVTVNTEAFF. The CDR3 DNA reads TGTGCCAGCAGGGTGACAGTGAACACTGAAGCTTTCTTT.

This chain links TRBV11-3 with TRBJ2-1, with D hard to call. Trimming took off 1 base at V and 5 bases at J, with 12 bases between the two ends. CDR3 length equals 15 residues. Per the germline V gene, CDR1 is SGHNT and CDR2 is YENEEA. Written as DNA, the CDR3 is TGTGCCAGCAGCTTAGTGTCTAGTGGGGACAATGAGCAGTTCTTC. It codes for CASSLVSSGDNEQFF.

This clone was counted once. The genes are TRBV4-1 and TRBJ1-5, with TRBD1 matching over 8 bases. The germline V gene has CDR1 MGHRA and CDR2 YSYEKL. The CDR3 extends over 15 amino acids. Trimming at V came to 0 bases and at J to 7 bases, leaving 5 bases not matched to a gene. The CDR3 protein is CASSQDRGLGQPQHF. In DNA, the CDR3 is TGCGCCAGCAGCCAAGACAGGGGGCTGGGGCAGCCCCAGCATTTT.

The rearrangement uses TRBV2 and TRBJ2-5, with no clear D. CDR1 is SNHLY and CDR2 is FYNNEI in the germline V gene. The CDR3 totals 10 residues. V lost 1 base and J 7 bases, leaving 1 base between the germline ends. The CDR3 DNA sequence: TGTGCCAGCAGTGAAGTGACCCAGTACTTC. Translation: CASSEVTQYF.

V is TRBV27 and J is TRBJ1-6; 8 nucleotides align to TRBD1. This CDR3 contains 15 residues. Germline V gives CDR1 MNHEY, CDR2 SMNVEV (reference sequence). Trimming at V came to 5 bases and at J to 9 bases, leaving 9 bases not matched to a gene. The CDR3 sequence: CASSLERQGSSPLHF. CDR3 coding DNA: TGTGCCAGCAGTCTAGAACGACAGGGGAGTTCACCCCTCCACTTT.

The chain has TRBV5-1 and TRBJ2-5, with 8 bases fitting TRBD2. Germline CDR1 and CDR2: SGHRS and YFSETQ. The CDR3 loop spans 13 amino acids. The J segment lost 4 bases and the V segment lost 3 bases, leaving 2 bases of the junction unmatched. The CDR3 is CASSSGGGETQYF. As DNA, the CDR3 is TGCGCCAGCAGCTCCGGGGGGGGAGAGACCCAGTACTTC.

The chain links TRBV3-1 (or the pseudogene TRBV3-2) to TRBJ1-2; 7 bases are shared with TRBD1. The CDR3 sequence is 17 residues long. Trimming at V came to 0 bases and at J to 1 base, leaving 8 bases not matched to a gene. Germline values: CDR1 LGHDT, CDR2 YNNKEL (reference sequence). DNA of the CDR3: TGTGCCAGCAGCCAAGATGGAGGGGGCGGGAATAACTATGGCTACACCTTC. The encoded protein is CASSQDGGGGNNYGYTF.

The CDR3 here is CASSLNARAASGANVLTF. CDR3 nucleotides: TGTGCCAGCAGCTTAAACGCGCGTGCGGCCTCTGGGGCCAACGTCCTGACTTTC. This sequence joins TRBV7-3 and TRBJ2-6, with D unclear. The CDR3 spans 18 residues. V lost 1 base, J lost 0 bases, and 13 bases lay in between. Germline CDR1 is SGHTA and CDR2 is FQGTGA.